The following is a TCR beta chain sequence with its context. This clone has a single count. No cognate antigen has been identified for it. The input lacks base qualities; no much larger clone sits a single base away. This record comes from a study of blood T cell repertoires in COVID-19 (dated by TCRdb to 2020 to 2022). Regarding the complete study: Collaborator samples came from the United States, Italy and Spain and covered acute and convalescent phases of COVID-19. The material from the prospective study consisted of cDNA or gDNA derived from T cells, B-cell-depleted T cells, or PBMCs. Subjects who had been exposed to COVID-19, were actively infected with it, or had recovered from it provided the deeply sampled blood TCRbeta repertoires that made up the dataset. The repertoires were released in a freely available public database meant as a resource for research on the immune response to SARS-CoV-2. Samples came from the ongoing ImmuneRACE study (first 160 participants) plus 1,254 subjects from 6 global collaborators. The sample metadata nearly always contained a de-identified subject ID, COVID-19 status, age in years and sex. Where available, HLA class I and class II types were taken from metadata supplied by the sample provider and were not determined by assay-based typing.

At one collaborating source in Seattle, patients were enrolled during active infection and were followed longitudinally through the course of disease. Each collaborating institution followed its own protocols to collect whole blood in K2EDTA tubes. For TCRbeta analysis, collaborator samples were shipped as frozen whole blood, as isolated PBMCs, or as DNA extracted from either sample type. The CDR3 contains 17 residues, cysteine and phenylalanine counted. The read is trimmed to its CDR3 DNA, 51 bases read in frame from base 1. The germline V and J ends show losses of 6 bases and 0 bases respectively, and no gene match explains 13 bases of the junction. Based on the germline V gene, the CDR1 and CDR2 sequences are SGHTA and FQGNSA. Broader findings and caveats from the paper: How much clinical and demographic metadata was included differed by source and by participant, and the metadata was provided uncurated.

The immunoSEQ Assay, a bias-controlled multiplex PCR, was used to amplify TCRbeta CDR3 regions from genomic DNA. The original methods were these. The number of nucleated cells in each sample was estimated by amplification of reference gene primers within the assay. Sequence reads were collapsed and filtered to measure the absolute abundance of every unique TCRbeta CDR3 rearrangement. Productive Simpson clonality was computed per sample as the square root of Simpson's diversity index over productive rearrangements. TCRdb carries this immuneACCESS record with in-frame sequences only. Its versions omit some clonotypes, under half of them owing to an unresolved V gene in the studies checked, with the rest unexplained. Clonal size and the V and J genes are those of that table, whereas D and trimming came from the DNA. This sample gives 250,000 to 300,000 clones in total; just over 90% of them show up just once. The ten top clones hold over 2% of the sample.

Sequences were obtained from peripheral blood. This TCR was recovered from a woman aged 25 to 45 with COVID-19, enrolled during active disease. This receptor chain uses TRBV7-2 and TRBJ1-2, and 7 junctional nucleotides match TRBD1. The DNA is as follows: TGTGCCAGCAGTAGAAGAGTCGGGACAGCTACTAACTATGGCTACACCTTC. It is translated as CASSRRVGTATNYGYTF.